The rows below give T cell receptor beta chains drawn from one sample of a study of PD-1 blockade in mismatch repair-deficient tumors. This table comes from immunoSEQ multiplex PCR, and its TCRdb copy is limited to in-frame clones, with some not included. The table records some 19,000 clones, over 70% of them present only once. The source was PBMCs, collected 52 weeks after starting pembrolizumab. The receptor source for this set is an adult with mismatch repair-deficient cancer. Both conserved end residues are part of each CDR3. The D gene is left open where the match is weak. Only some rows state a clone size, as once, few, many or a class for expanded clones.

D gene,J gene,V gene,clone size,CDR3 DNA,CDR3 protein
NA,TRBJ2-5,TRBV5-1,NA,TGCGCCAGCAGCTCATTTCAAGAGACCCAGTACTTC,CASSSFQETQYF
TRBD2,TRBJ2-1,TRBV27,NA,TGTGCCAGCAGTCTGGGACTAGCTGGGGTGAATGAGCAGTTCTTC,CASSLGLAGVNEQFF
TRBD2,TRBJ2-7,TRBV4-2,NA,TGTGCCAGCAGCCAACAGGGAGGGTCCTACGAGCAGTACTTC,CASSQQGGSYEQYF
NA,TRBJ1-5,TRBV28,NA,TGTGCCAGCAGTTTACACAGGGTGGGGGAGCCCCAGCATTTT,CASSLHRVGEPQHF
TRBD2,TRBJ2-1,TRBV6-5,NA,TGTGCCAGCAGTTTACTAGCGGAAGGGTCCTACAATGAGCAGTTCTTC,CASSLLAEGSYNEQFF
TRBD2,TRBJ2-2,TRBV30,NA,TGTGCCTGGAGGGGGACTAGCGGGAGGACTAGCACCGGGGAGCTGTTTTTT,CAWRGTSGRTSTGELFF
TRBD1,TRBJ1-1,TRBV5-4,NA,TGTGCCAGCAGCCTCAGGGGGTTGAACACTGAAGCTTTCTTT,CASSLRGLNTEAFF
NA,TRBJ2-5,TRBV5-1,NA,TGCGCCAGCAGCTTGGGAAGGGCCGCGGGAGAGACCCAGTACTTC,CASSLGRAAGETQYF
TRBD2,TRBJ2-7,TRBV7-9,few,TGTGCCAGCAGCTTTGCACTCGCGGGAGCGGACGAGCAGTACTTC,CASSFALAGADEQYF
NA,TRBJ1-1,TRBV28,NA,TGTGCCAGCAGTTGCGACAAGGTGAACACTGAAGCTTTCTTT,CASSCDKVNTEAFF
NA,TRBJ1-2,TRBV7-3,once,TGTGCCAGCAGCGAGCGTAGGAATGGCTACACCTTC,CASSERRNGYTF
TRBD1,TRBJ1-2,TRBV18,NA,TGTGCCAGCTCACCGTTGGGACAGCCTGGGGGCTACACCTTC,CASSPLGQPGGYTF
TRBD1,TRBJ1-5,TRBV30,NA,TGTGCCTGGACCCCGACAGGGGAGCGGTGGCCCCAGCATTTT,CAWTPTGERWPQHF
TRBD1,TRBJ1-5,TRBV5-4,NA,TGTGCCAGCAGCTTGGGGACAGGGGGCTGGAGCAATCAGCCCCAGCATTTT,CASSLGTGGWSNQPQHF
TRBD2,TRBJ2-3,TRBV6-4,NA,TGTGCCAGCAGCAGCGGGAGAGAAACAGATACGCAGTATTTT,CASSSGRETDTQYF
NA,TRBJ2-1,TRBV29-1,NA,TGCAGCGTTGAACGACGGCTAGCGTACAATGAGCAGTTCTTC,CSVERRLAYNEQFF
TRBD2,TRBJ2-7,TRBV4-1,NA,TGCGCCAGCAGCCAAGGGACTAGCGGGAGAGGCGAGCAGTACTTC,CASSQGTSGRGEQYF
NA,TRBJ2-6,TRBV19,NA,TGTGCCAGTAATTGGCGGCGGAGCTCTGGGGCCAACGTCCTGACTTTC,CASNWRRSSGANVLTF
TRBD2,TRBJ2-1,TRBV18,NA,TGTGCCAGCTCACCGCCGGGACTAGCGGGAGACAATGAGCAGTTCTTC,CASSPPGLAGDNEQFF
NA,TRBJ1-3,TRBV10-2,NA,TGCGCCAGCAGTGAGGGCGGGGCCTCTGGAAACACCATATATTTT,CASSEGGASGNTIYF
NA,TRBJ1-2,TRBV4-1,NA,TGCGCCAGCAGCCAAGGGCTCCCCTATGGCTACACCTTC,CASSQGLPYGYTF
NA,TRBJ2-5,TRBV4-2,NA,TGTGCCAGCAGCCAAGGGGGGGCGGGAGAAGAGACCCAGTACTTC,CASSQGGAGEETQYF
NA,TRBJ2-7,TRBV19,NA,TGTGCCAGTAGTGCGGCCGCGGGACAGCCTGACTACGAGCAGTACTTC,CASSAAAGQPDYEQYF
TRBD2,TRBJ2-7,TRBV28,few,TGTGCCAGCAGTTTGGGGCCTATGGCGGGGGCCTACGAGCAGTACTTC,CASSLGPMAGAYEQYF
TRBD1,TRBJ1-5,TRBV2,NA,TGTGCCAGCAGTGGGGACAGGGGGCGAAATCAGCCCCAGCATTTT,CASSGDRGRNQPQHF
TRBD1,TRBJ1-2,TRBV7-9,NA,TGTGCCAGCAGCTTAGCGACGGGACAGGGGACCTATGGCTACACCTTC,CASSLATGQGTYGYTF
TRBD2,TRBJ2-5,TRBV5-1,NA,TGCGCCAGCAGCTTGTATGGGCGGGAGGGCCTTCTTGAGACCCAGTACTTC,CASSLYGREGLLETQYF
TRBD1,TRBJ1-4,TRBV5-1,NA,TGCGCCAGCAGCTGGACAGGGGAGAGTGAAAAACTGTTTTTT,CASSWTGESEKLFF
TRBD1,TRBJ2-5,TRBV19,NA,TGTGCCAGTAGCCTACAGGGGTCTTGGGAGACCCAGTACTTC,CASSLQGSWETQYF
NA,TRBJ2-5,TRBV12-5,NA,TGTGCTAGTGGACTACAGGAAGAGACCCAGTACTTC,CASGLQEETQYF
NA,TRBJ2-5,TRBV19,NA,TGTGCCAGTAGTATCGCTCAGGGGACCAAAGAGACCCAGTACTTC,CASSIAQGTKETQYF
TRBD1,TRBJ1-1,TRBV23-1,NA,TGCGCCAGCAGTCAATCAAGCCTCAGGGGGAAGGCTTTCTTT,CASSQSSLRGKAFF
TRBD1,TRBJ2-1,TRBV9,NA,TGTGCCAGCAGCGTAGAACAGGGGGCCTACAATGAGCAGTTCTTC,CASSVEQGAYNEQFF
TRBD2,TRBJ2-1,TRBV5-1,NA,TGCGCCAGCAGCTTAACTAGCGGGAGACCGTATAATGAGCAGTTCTTC,CASSLTSGRPYNEQFF
TRBD1,TRBJ2-1,TRBV10-3,NA,TGTGCCATCAGTCCCGGCCGGGACAGGGAGAACAATGAGCAGTTCTTC,CAISPGRDRENNEQFF
NA,TRBJ2-5,TRBV5-1,NA,TGCGCCAGCAGCTCGGGGGTAGGCAGGGCTGGAGAGACCCAGTACTTC,CASSSGVGRAGETQYF
TRBD1,TRBJ2-7,TRBV27,NA,TGTGCCAGCAGCCGACCCGGGACAGCTTGGGAGCAGTACTTC,CASSRPGTAWEQYF
NA,TRBJ2-5,TRBV5-1,NA,TGCGCCAGCAGCTGGGACATCCAAGAGACCCAGTACTTC,CASSWDIQETQYF
TRBD1,TRBJ1-5,TRBV6-1,NA,TGTGCCAGCAGAGGGACAGGGGGTTATAATCAGCCCCAGCATTTT,CASRGTGGYNQPQHF
NA,TRBJ1-2,TRBV5-1,NA,TGCGCCAGCAGCTTAAAGAGTTCGGGACTCTATGGCTACACCTTC,CASSLKSSGLYGYTF
TRBD2,TRBJ2-5,TRBV2,NA,TGTGCCAGCCACCGCGGGGGTTTCCAAGAGACCCAGTACTTC,CASHRGGFQETQYF
TRBD1,TRBJ1-1,TRBV7-3,NA,TGTGCCAGCAGTGACAGGGGTTTGGCCACTGAAGCTTTCTTT,CASSDRGLATEAFF
NA,TRBJ1-5,TRBV28,NA,TGTGCCAGCAGCGACAGACGGCAGCCCCAGCATTTT,CASSDRRQPQHF
NA,TRBJ2-7,TRBV21-1,NA,TGTGCCAGCAGCGTCCGGGACTGGCCCTACGAGCAGTACTTC,CASSVRDWPYEQYF
TRBD2,TRBJ2-1,TRBV5-1,NA,TGCGCCAGCAGCTACAGGACTAGCGACACGGGGGAGCAGTTCTTC,CASSYRTSDTGEQFF
TRBD1,TRBJ1-5,TRBV6-1,NA,TGTGCCAGCAGTGAACAGGGGGTTAGCAATCAGCCCCAGCATTTT,CASSEQGVSNQPQHF
NA,TRBJ2-3,TRBV15,NA,TGTGCCACTCAGGAAGGGACACGCACAGATACGCAGTATTTT,CATQEGTRTDTQYF
TRBD1,TRBJ1-1,TRBV6-5,NA,TGTGCCAGCAGTAGACAGGGTGCTGAAGCTTTCTTT,CASSRQGAEAFF
TRBD1,TRBJ1-5,TRBV6-1,NA,TGTGCCAGCAGTGCAGAGGGGGCGATTCAGCCCCAGCATTTT,CASSAEGAIQPQHF
NA,TRBJ2-3,TRBV5-1,NA,TGCGCCAGCAGCTTGGAGGGAGATGGCACAGATACGCAGTATTTT,CASSLEGDGTDTQYF